This entry lists 25 T cell receptor beta chains sequenced from one sample in a study of cytomegalovirus exposure and HLA in healthy donors. PCR employed 60 Vbeta and 13 Jbeta primers. Sequencing was performed with immunoSEQ multiplex PCR; in TCRdb, only in-frame clones are kept and a portion is missing. The sample lists about 180,000 clones; around four fifths were seen once. Sequenced input: PBMCs. The receptors were gathered from a woman aged 45-65 years in good health and CMV-seropositive.

This chain's CDR3 is CASSLSPNYEQYF. The CDR3 DNA sequence: TGTGCCAGCAGCCTATCCCCGAACTACGAGCAGTACTTC. The rearrangement links TRBV6-1 to TRBJ2-7; unclear D gene. Germline V gives CDR1 MNHNS, CDR2 SASEGT. The CDR3 contains 13 residues. The V end was cut by 6 bases, the J end by 3 bases, with 12 bases between.

This clone was counted between two and nine times. The genes are TRBV12-5 and TRBJ2-2, with 10 bases matching TRBD1. Trimming at V came to 8 bases and at J to 3 bases, leaving 6 bases not matched to a gene. The CDR3 totals 15 residues. Germline CDR1 and CDR2: LGHNT and FRNRAP. The CDR3 spells CASRLGQGYTGELFF. The CDR3 bases are TGTGCTAGTAGATTGGGACAGGGGTACACCGGGGAGCTGTTTTTT.

The chain couples TRBV6-4 to TRBJ2-6; 7 bases are a match to TRBD1. V shed 7 bases, J shed 0 bases, and the junction held 6 bases outside the gene matches. CDR3 length equals 16 residues. Germline V gives CDR1 MRHNA, CDR2 SNTAGT. In DNA form, the CDR3 reads TGTGCCAGCAAATCCGACAGGGCCTCTGGGGCCAACGTCCTGACTTTC. Translated, it gives CASKSDRASGANVLTF.

This rearrangement joins TRBV6-1 to TRBJ2-1, with 8 bases fitting TRBD2. V shed 6 bases and J 3 bases; nucleotides not matched to a gene: 7. There are 15 residues in the CDR3. CDR1 and CDR2 from the germline V gene are MNHNS and SASEGT. CDR3 DNA: TGTGCCAGCAGGGCGGCGGGGGGTAACTACAATGAGCAGTTCTTC. It yields the protein CASRAAGGNYNEQFF.

V usage is TRBV11-2 and J usage is TRBJ2-7; maybe TRBD2 (7 bases). Germline CDR1 and CDR2: SGHAT and FQNNGV. Trimming took off 7 bases at V and 3 bases at J, with 13 bases between the two ends. This CDR3 spans 13 amino acids. The CDR3 sequence is CASTQGGGYEQYF. CDR3 sequence (DNA): TGTGCCAGCACCCAGGGAGGGGGCTACGAGCAGTACTTC.

This rearrangement joins TRBV10-3 to TRBJ2-7, with 14 bases lining up with TRBD2. Germline assignment: CDR1 ENHRY and CDR2 SYGVKD. The CDR3 length is 16 residues. Trimming cost V 6 bases and J 5 bases; bases outside gene matches: 9. As DNA, the CDR3 is TGTGCCATCAGGCAGACTAGCGGGGGGGTCGACGACGAGCAGTACTTC. Residues: CAIRQTSGGVDDEQYF.

The CDR3 DNA follows: TGCGCCAGCAGCTTGGCCGGAGGGGGCACAGATACGCAGTATTTT. Amino acids: CASSLAGGGTDTQYF. The genes are TRBV5-1 and TRBJ2-3, with D possibly matching TRBD2 (6 bases). The V end was cut by 0 bases, the J end by 1 base, with 9 bases between. This CDR3 spans 15 amino acids. Germline CDR1 SGHRS, CDR2 YFSETQ.

The chain joins TRBV7-9 to TRBJ1-1; D is unresolved. The CDR3 has 15 amino acids. The V end was cut by 2 bases, the J end by 1 base, with 11 bases between. The V gene's germline CDR1 is SEHNR and CDR2 FQNEAQ (reference sequence). The CDR3 nucleotides read TGTGCCAGCAGCTTAAGGCAGGCTCAGAACACTGAAGCTTTCTTT. Amino acid sequence: CASSLRQAQNTEAFF.

The V and J genes are TRBV7-8 and TRBJ2-5; TRBD1 might be the D (6 bases). CDR1 is SGHVS, CDR2 FQNEAQ, per germline. The CDR3 extends over 14 amino acids. Between the trimmed V and J ends, which lost 5 bases and 2 bases, there was a span of 12 bases. DNA for the CDR3: TGTGCCAGCAGCCGGACAGAGTATCAAGAGACCCAGTACTTC. Translating gives CASSRTEYQETQYF.

The J gene is TRBJ1-6, the V gene TRBV2, with 7 bases that match TRBD1. The CDR3 has 13 amino acids. Germline CDR1 SNHLY, CDR2 FYNNEI. Trimming cost V 8 bases and J 9 bases; bases outside gene matches: 7. The CDR3 is CASRRQGVSPLHF. CDR3 coding DNA: TGTGCCAGCCGCAGACAGGGAGTTTCACCCCTCCACTTT. Using reference TRBV2 and TRBJ1-6 for the parts outside the CDR3, the full variable domain is EPEVTQTPSHQVTQMGQEVILRCVPISNHLYFYWYRQILGQKVEFLVSFYNNEISEKSEIFDDQFSVERPDGSNFTLKIRSTKLEDSAMYFCASRRQGVSPLHFGNGTRLTVT.

The chain joins TRBV6-1 to TRBJ2-5; 7 bases agree with TRBD1. Matching the DNA end better, TRBJ2-7 makes the J call doubtful. Germline CDR1 reads MNHNS; CDR2 reads SASEGT. This CDR3 contains 14 residues. The chain's CDR3 is CASSVDRASYEQYF. In DNA, the CDR3 is TGTGCCAGCAGTGTTGACAGGGCCTCATACGAGCAGTACTTC.

The V gene is TRBV6-1, the J gene TRBJ2-7, with D uncertain. The CDR3 extends over 12 amino acids. V lost 7 bases, J lost 1 base, and 8 bases lay in between. Germline CDR1 is MNHNS and CDR2 is SASEGT. The CDR3 protein is CASTARSYEQYF. CDR3 bases: TGTGCCAGCACCGCCAGATCCTACGAGCAGTACTTC.

This chain joins TRBV6-5 and TRBJ1-1; no clear D. The V gene's germline CDR1 is MNHEY and CDR2 SVGAGI. There are 12 residues in the CDR3. The V end lost 7 bases, the J end lost 5 bases, and 11 bases lay between the germline ends. DNA for the CDR3: TGTGCCAGCAACCTCCCGGAGACTGAAGCTTTCTTT. Its protein product is CASNLPETEAFF.

The chain carries TRBV19 and TRBJ1-5; 8 bases match TRBD1. V lost 3 bases and J lost 4; bases outside the gene matches: 8. The CDR3 is 16 amino acids. CDR1 is LNHDA, CDR2 SQIVND, per germline (reference sequence). CDR3 sequence: CASSMGKDRVNQPQHF. The CDR3 DNA is TGTGCCAGTAGTATGGGAAAGGACAGGGTGAATCAGCCCCAGCATTTT.

CDR3 sequence reads: CASSLGSLGETQYF. For the CDR3, the DNA is TGTGCCAGCAGCTTGGGCAGCCTCGGAGAGACCCAGTACTTC. This chain joins TRBV13 and TRBJ2-5; D remains ambiguous. Germline V gene sequence: CDR1 PRHDT, CDR2 FYEKMQ (reference sequence). The CDR3 sequence is 14 residues long. V dropped 3 bases and J dropped 4 bases, with 12 bases sitting between them. Full variable domain (missing parts from reference TRBV13 and TRBJ2-5): AAGVIQSPRHLIKEKRETATLKCYPIPRHDTVYWYQQGPGQDPQFLISFYEKMQSDKGSIPDRFSAQQFSDYHSELNMSSLELGDSALYFCASSLGSLGETQYFGPGTRLLVL.

The chain couples TRBV9 to TRBJ2-1; TRBD1 is a possible D gene (6 bases). The CDR3 covers 18 residues. Germline V CDR1 and CDR2: SGDLS, YYNGEE. V shed 3 bases and J shed 6 bases, with 25 bases lying between them. CDR3: CASSAQTGTRFNSNEQFF. CDR3 DNA: TGTGCCAGCAGCGCCCAAACAGGGACACGCTTTAACTCCAATGAGCAGTTCTTC.

The chain joins TRBV15 to TRBJ1-2; 8 nucleotides agree with TRBD1. The length of the CDR3 is 14 residues. Unmatched junction bases numbered 2, after V lost 1 base and J lost 4 bases. CDR1 and CDR2 from the germline V gene are LNHNV and YYDKDF (reference sequence). DNA for the CDR3: TGTGCCACCAGCAGAGCACAGGGGGGCTATGGCTACACCTTC. Translated, it gives CATSRAQGGYGYTF.

V is TRBV10-3 and J is TRBJ1-6; 9 bases line up with TRBD1. The V segment lost 2 bases and the J segment 5 bases; nucleotides outside the gene matches: 1. Germline values: CDR1 ENHRY, CDR2 SYGVKD. The CDR3 contains 15 residues. Written as DNA, the CDR3 is TGTGCCATCAGTGAGAACAGGGGGCATAATTCACCCCTCCACTTT. Translation: CAISENRGHNSPLHF.

This clone appeared a few times. The chain employs TRBV25-1 and TRBJ2-5; 12 bases are a match to TRBD2. This CDR3 has 15 amino acids. The V gene's germline CDR1 is MGHDK and CDR2 SYGVNS. V shed 6 bases, J shed 4 bases, and the junction held 6 bases outside the gene matches. In DNA form, the CDR3 reads TGTGCCAGCAGCTCTAGCGGGGGGGCTGGAGAGACCCAGTACTTC. Encoded protein: CASSSSGGAGETQYF.

This chain uses TRBV30 with TRBJ2-4; TRBD1 is a possible D gene (5 bases). The CDR3 consists of 13 residues. Germline-derived CDR1 and CDR2 are GTSNPN and SVGIG (reference sequence). Trimming left V 3 bases short and J 6 bases short, with 12 bases between. The CDR3 reads CAWRPDKANIQYF. The CDR3 DNA sequence: TGTGCCTGGAGACCGGACAAAGCAAACATTCAGTACTTC.

J is TRBJ2-1 and V is TRBV5-6; TRBD1 agrees at 7 bases. The CDR3 is 15 residues long. Germline loops: CDR1 SGHDT, CDR2 YYEEEE. Trimming cost V 2 bases and J 3 bases; bases outside gene matches: 5. The CDR3 region has the DNA TGTGCCAGCAGCTTAGGGGGCGATAACTACAATGAGCAGTTCTTC. Its translation is CASSLGGDNYNEQFF.

The V and J genes are TRBV4-1 and TRBJ1-2, with 11 positions matching TRBD1. The V and J ends lost 1 base and 4 bases, in that order; junction bases with no gene match: 5. CDR3 length: 16 residues. Per germline, CDR1 MGHRA and CDR2 YSYEKL. As DNA, the CDR3 is TGCGCCAGCAGCCAAGTCCAGGGACAGGGGGGCTATGGCTACACCTTC. Residues: CASSQVQGQGGYGYTF.

The J gene is TRBJ2-5, the V gene TRBV6-5; TRBD1 aligns across 7 bases. CDR3 length: 11 amino acids. CDR1 and CDR2 (germline): MNHEY, SVGAGI. V was pared by 8 bases and J by 3 bases, with 0 bases of the junction left unmatched. The DNA of the CDR3 is TGTGCCAGCGGGACAGAAGAGACCCAGTACTTC. It translates to CASGTEETQYF.

The chain uses TRBV4-1 and TRBJ1-4, with D possibly TRBD1 on 5 matching bases. The germline V gene encodes CDR1 MGHRA and CDR2 YSYEKL. CDR3 length equals 17 residues. Trimming pared 0 bases from V and 5 bases from J, leaving 16 bases between. CDR3: CASSQDNARVINEKLFF. The CDR3 DNA reads TGCGCCAGCAGCCAAGATAATGCCAGGGTCATAAATGAAAAACTGTTTTTT.

The J gene is TRBJ1-1, the V gene TRBV19; 7 bases are shared with TRBD1. In germline, CDR1 is LNHDA, CDR2 SQIVND (reference sequence). This CDR3 spans 16 amino acids. The V gene end was trimmed by 2 bases and the J gene end by 1 base; junction bases not matched to a gene: 7. This chain's CDR3 is CASSISWDRPNTEAFF. The CDR3 bases are TGTGCCAGTAGTATAAGTTGGGACAGACCGAACACTGAAGCTTTCTTT.